These 9 T cell receptor beta chains share one sample of origin, sequenced in a study of OX40 agonist ivuxolimab in advanced cancers. TCRdb's table, derived via immunoSEQ multiplex PCR, lists solely in-frame clones and lacks some. The table shows around 100,000 clones, with over 75% occurring only once. Sample: CD4+ or CD8+ T cells sorted from blood, taken in a trial of the OX40 agonist ivuxolimab. Receptor source: an adult with an advanced solid tumor such as melanoma, head and neck, liver or kidney cancer.

The genes are TRBV7-2 and TRBJ2-1; D not resolved. The V end lost 1 base, the J end lost 10 bases, and 8 bases lay between the germline ends. The CDR3 consists of 12 residues. Germline lookup yields CDR1 SGHTA and CDR2 FQGNSA. Written as DNA, the CDR3 is TGTGCCAGCAGCTTAGTGGGGTGGGAGCAGTTCTTC. It yields the protein CASSLVGWEQFF.

The chain is built from TRBV21-1 and TRBJ2-3; whether TRBD2, the table's D call, matches the DNA was not checked. TRBV21-1 is a documented pseudogene. The CDR3 is made up of 13 amino acids. The CDR3 spells CASSKVARDTQYF. Written as DNA, the CDR3 is TGTGCCAGCAGCAAAGTAGCGAGAGATACGCAGTATTTT.

This clone was seen a few times. This chain uses TRBV5-4 with TRBJ1-2, with D unresolved. The germline V gene encodes CDR1 SGHNT and CDR2 YYREEE (reference sequence). This CDR3 has 12 amino acids. V was pared by 4 bases and J by 4 bases, with 8 bases between. The CDR3 nucleotides read TGTGCCAGCAGCCGGGTAGGCTATGGCTACACCTTC. Amino acid sequence: CASSRVGYGYTF.

The chain joins TRBV7-9 to TRBJ2-3, with TRBD2 identical over 10 bases. CDR1 and CDR2 (germline): SEHNR, FQNEAQ (reference sequence). This CDR3 spans 18 amino acids. Trimming removed 3 bases from V and 0 bases from J; junction bases left unmatched: 9. CDR3 DNA: TGTGCCAGCAGCTTCTCTGGACTAGCGGAAACTAGCACAGATACGCAGTATTTT. This gives the protein CASSFSGLAETSTDTQYF.

V gene TRBV30 combines with J gene TRBJ2-3; no clear D gene. This CDR3 is 11 amino acids long. Germline V gene sequence: CDR1 GTSNPN, CDR2 SVGIG (reference sequence). Trimming took 3 bases from V and 6 from J, leaving 7 bases between them. The CDR3 protein is CAWSRPDTQYF. In nucleotides, the CDR3 is TGTGCCTGGAGCCGGCCGGATACGCAGTATTTT.

The chain uses TRBV21-1 and TRBJ1-6. TRBV21-1 is labeled a pseudogene. The CDR3 runs 16 residues. The CDR3 nucleotides read TGTGCCAGCAGCAATTTCCGGAGCTCCTATAATTCACCCCTCCACTTT. It is translated as CASSNFRSSYNSPLHF.

This chain links TRBV19 with TRBJ1-3; unclear D gene. Looked up from germline, CDR1 is LNHDA and CDR2 is SQIVND (reference sequence). Trimming cost V 3 bases and J 0 bases, with 9 bases left between them. CDR3 length equals 15 residues. CDR3 region: CASSISGSSGNTIYF. CDR3 sequence (DNA): TGTGCCAGTAGTATCTCGGGGAGCTCTGGAAACACCATATATTTT.

The V call is TRBV21-1, the J call TRBJ1-1. TRBV21-1 constitutes a pseudogene. CDR3 length equals 15 residues. In DNA form, the CDR3 reads TGTGCCAGCAGCAAGGCCGGACTGTCGAACACTGAAGCTTTCTTT. Translation: CASSKAGLSNTEAFF.

The chain employs TRBV19 and TRBJ1-2; the match to TRBD1 covers 9 bases. Trimming took 7 bases from V and 0 from J; bases not matched to a gene: 12. CDR1 is LNHDA and CDR2 is SQIVND in the germline V gene (reference sequence). The length of the CDR3 is 17 residues. CDR3 DNA: TGTGCCAGTACCACGGACAGGGGACCGCAAGCTAACTATGGCTACACCTTC. It translates to CASTTDRGPQANYGYTF.